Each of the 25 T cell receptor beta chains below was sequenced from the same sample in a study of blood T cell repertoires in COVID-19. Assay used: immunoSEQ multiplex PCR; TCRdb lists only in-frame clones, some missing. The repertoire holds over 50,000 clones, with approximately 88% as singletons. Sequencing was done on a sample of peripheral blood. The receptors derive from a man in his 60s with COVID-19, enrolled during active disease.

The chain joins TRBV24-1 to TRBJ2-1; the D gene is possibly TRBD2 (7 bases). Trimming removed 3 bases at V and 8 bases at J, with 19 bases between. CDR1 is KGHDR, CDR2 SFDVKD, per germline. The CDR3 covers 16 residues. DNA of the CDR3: TGTGCCACCAGTGATAATCTAGTACAGGGAGGGGATGAGCAGTTCTTC. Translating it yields CATSDNLVQGGDEQFF.

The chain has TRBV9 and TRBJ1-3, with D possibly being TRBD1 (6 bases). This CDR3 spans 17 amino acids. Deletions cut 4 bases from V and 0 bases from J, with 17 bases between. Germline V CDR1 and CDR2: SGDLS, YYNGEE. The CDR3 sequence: CASSFSPGDYSGNTIYF. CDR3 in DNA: TGTGCCAGCAGCTTCAGTCCAGGGGACTACTCTGGAAACACCATATATTTT.

For the CDR3, the DNA is TGTGCCAGCAGTATCCTCCGGGACTGGGGGACCTTC. The encoded protein is CASSILRDWGTF. The chain combines TRBV2 with TRBJ1-2; D might be TRBD1 (5 bases). The germline gives CDR1 SNHLY, CDR2 FYNNEI. V gave up 5 bases and J gave up 14 bases, with 18 bases separating them. The CDR3 is 12 amino acids.

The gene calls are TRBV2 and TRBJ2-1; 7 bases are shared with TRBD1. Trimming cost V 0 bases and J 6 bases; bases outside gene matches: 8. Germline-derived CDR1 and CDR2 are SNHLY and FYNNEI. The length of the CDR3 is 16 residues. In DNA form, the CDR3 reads TGTGCCAGCAGTGAAGCGAGGGGGCGGCATCCCAATGAGCAGTTCTTC. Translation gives CASSEARGRHPNEQFF.

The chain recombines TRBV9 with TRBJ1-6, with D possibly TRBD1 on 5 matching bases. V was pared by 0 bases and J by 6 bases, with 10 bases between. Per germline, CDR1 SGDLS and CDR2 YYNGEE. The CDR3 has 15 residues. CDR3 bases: TGTGCCAGCAGCGTAGTTGGGGCTGGTAATTCACCCCTCCACTTT. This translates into CASSVVGAGNSPLHF.

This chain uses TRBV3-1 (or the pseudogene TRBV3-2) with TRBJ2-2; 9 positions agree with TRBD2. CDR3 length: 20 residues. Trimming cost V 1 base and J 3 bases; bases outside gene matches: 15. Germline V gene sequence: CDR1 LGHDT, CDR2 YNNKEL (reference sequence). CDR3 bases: TGTGCCAGCAGCCAAGTAAACCTTTTGGCGGGAGGGGTTCACACCGGGGAGCTGTTTTTT. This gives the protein CASSQVNLLAGGVHTGELFF.

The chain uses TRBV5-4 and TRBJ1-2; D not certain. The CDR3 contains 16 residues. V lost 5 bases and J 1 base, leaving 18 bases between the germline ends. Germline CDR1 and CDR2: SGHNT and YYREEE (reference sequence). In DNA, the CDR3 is TGTGCCAGCAGATCCCAATCTGGCAATGTTAACTATGGCTACACCTTC. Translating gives CASRSQSGNVNYGYTF.

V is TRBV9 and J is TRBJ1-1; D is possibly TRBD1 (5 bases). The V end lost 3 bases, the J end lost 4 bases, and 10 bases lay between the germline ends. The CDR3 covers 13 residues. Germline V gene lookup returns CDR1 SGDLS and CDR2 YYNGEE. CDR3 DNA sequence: TGTGCCAGCAGCGCGCAGGGTTCCACTGAAGCTTTCTTT. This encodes CASSAQGSTEAFF.

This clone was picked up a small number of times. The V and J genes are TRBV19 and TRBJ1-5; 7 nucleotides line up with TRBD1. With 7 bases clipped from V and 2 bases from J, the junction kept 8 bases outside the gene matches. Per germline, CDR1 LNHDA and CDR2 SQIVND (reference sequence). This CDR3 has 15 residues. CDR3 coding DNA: TGTGCCAGTAACAGGGACAGTCAGGGCAATCAGCCCCAGCATTTT. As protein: CASNRDSQGNQPQHF.

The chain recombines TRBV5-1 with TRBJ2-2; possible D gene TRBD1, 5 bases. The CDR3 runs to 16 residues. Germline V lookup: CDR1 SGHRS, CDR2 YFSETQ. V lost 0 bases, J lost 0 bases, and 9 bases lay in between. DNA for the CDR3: TGCGCCAGCAGCTTGGGAGCCAGGGCGAACACCGGGGAGCTGTTTTTT. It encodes CASSLGARANTGELFF.

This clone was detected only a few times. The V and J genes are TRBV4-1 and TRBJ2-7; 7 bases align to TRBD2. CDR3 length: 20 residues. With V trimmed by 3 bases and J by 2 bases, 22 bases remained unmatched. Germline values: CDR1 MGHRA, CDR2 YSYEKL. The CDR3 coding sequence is TGCGCCAGCAGCCACATCGGCGGGGGTTATGCGGGGAGCTCTACCTACGAGCAGTACTTC. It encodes CASSHIGGGYAGSSTYEQYF.

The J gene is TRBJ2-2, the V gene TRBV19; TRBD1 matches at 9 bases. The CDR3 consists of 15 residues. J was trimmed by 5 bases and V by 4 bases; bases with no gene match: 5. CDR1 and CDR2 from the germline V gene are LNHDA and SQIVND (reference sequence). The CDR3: CASSKGQGITGELFF. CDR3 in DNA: TGTGCCAGTAGTAAGGGACAGGGAATAACCGGGGAGCTGTTTTTT.

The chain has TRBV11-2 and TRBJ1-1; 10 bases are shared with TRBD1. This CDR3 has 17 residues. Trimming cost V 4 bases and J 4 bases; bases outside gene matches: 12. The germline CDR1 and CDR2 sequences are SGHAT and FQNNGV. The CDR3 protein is CASSSSPDRGYSTEAFF. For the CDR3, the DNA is TGTGCCAGCAGCTCAAGCCCGGACAGGGGGTATAGCACTGAAGCTTTCTTT. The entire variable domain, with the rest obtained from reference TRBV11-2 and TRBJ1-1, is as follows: EAGVAQSPRYKIIEKRQSVAFWCNPISGHATLYWYQQILGQGPKLLIQFQNNGVVDDSQLPKDRFSAERLKGVDSTLKIQPAKLEDSAVYLCASSSSPDRGYSTEAFFGQGTRLTVV.

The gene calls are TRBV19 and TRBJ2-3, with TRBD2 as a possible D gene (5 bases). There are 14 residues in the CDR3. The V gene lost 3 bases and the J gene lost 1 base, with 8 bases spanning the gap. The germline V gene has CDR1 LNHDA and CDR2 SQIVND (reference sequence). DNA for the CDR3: TGTGCCAGTAGTATCGGGCGGGGCACAGATACGCAGTATTTT. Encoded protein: CASSIGRGTDTQYF.

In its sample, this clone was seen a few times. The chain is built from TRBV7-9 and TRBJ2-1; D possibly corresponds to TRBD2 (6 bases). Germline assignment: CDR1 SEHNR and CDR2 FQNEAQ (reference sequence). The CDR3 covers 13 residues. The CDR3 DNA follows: TGTGCAGGGGAGGACCGCGTCGGGTATGAGCAGTTCTTC. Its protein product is CAGEDRVGYEQFF.

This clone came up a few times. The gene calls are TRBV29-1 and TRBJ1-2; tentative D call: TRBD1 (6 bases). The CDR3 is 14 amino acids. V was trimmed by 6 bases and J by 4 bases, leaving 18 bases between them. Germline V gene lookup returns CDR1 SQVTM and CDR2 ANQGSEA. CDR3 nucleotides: TGCAGCGTCTTAGGACAGCAACCGACCTATGGCTACACCTTC. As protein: CSVLGQQPTYGYTF.

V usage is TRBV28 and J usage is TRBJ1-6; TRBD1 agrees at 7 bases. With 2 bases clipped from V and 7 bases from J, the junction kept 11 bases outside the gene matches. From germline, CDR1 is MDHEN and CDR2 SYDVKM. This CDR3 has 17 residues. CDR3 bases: TGTGCCAGCAGTTTAAAAAGACAGGGTGGGGGCAATTCACCCCTCCACTTT. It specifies CASSLKRQGGGNSPLHF.

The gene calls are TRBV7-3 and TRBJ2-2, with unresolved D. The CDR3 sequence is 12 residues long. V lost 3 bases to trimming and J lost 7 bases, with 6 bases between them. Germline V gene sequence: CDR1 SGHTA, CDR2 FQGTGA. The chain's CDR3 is CASSLARGELFF. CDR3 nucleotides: TGTGCCAGCAGCTTGGCTCGCGGGGAGCTGTTTTTT.

In DNA form, the CDR3 reads TGTGCCAGCAGCTTAGTCGGGAGAACCTCCTACGAGCAGTACTTC. It encodes CASSLVGRTSYEQYF. The rearrangement links TRBV11-2 to TRBJ2-7; possibly TRBD2 for D (6 bases). This CDR3 region has 15 residues. The germline V gene has CDR1 SGHAT and CDR2 FQNNGV. Trimming stripped 1 base from V and 0 bases from J, with 10 bases between.

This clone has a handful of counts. The CDR3 sequence is CAITGTGLYSGANVLTF. The CDR3 coding sequence is TGTGCCATCACCGGGACAGGGTTATACTCTGGGGCCAACGTCCTGACTTTC. The rearrangement links TRBV10-3 to TRBJ2-6; 9 bases fit TRBD1. The germline V gene encodes CDR1 ENHRY and CDR2 SYGVKD. The CDR3 extends over 17 amino acids. The junction had 7 bases not matched to a gene; V was cut back by 7 bases and J by 0 bases.

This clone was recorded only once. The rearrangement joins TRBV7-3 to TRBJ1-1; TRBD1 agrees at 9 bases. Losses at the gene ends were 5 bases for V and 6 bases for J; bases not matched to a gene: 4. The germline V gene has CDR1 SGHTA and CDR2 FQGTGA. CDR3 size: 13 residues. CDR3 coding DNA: TGTGCCAGCAGCCTGACAGGGGGGCCTGAAGCTTTCTTT. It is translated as CASSLTGGPEAFF.

Here the CDR3 reads CASSIVGTSVYNEQFF. The CDR3, as DNA: TGTGCCAGTAGTATAGTGGGGACTAGCGTGTACAATGAGCAGTTCTTC. This chain uses TRBV19 with TRBJ2-1, with 10 bases fitting TRBD2. CDR1 LNHDA and CDR2 SQIVND come from the germline V gene (reference sequence). The CDR3 has 16 residues. Losses at the gene ends were 1 base for V and 4 bases for J; bases not matched to a gene: 4.

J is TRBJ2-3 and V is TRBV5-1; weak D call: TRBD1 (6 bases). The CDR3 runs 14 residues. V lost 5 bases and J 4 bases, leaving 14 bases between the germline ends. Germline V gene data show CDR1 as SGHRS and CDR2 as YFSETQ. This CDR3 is CASRAGVFADTQYF. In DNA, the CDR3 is TGCGCCAGCAGAGCAGGGGTTTTCGCAGATACGCAGTATTTT. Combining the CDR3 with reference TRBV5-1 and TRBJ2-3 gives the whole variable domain KAGVTQTPRYLIKTRGQQVTLSCSPISGHRSVSWYQQTPGQGLQFLFEYFSETQRNKGNFPGRFSGRQFSNSRSEMNVSTLELGDSALYLCASRAGVFADTQYFGPGTRLTVL.

The CDR3 sequence is CASSPAAGAHEQYF. The CDR3 region has the DNA TGTGCCAGCTCACCAGCGGCGGGAGCTCACGAGCAGTACTTC. V is TRBV18 and J is TRBJ2-7; 7 bases are a match to TRBD2. The germline V gene encodes CDR1 KGHSH and CDR2 LQKENI. This CDR3 contains 14 residues. Losses at the gene ends were 2 bases for V and 5 bases for J; bases not matched to a gene: 6.

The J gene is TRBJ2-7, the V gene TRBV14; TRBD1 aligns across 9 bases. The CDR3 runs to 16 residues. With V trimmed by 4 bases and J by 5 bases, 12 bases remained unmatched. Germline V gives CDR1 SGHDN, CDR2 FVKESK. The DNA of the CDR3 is TGTGCCAGCAGCCCCCAAGGACAGGGGCCTTCTAACGAGCAGTACTTC. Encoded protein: CASSPQGQGPSNEQYF.